This T cell receptor (beta chain) was observed in a study of T cells in Graves' hyperthyroidism and ophthalmopathy. General study findings and limits: Appearing also in blood were most of the thyroid clonotypes expanded above 0.001.

There are a few counts of this clonotype. Its antigen is not known. It was RNA transcripts that yielded the amplified TCR beta CDR3 regions. Initially, a first-round RT-PCR of the TCR CDR3 employed the HTBI primer set. Each CDR3 protein gets one entry after TCRdb re-called the multiplex PCR reads with MiXCR. The table records roughly 660,000 distinct CDR3 sequences, approximately 15% of them present only once. What was sequenced was blood. The clonotype was recovered from a man over 45 with Graves' hyperthyroidism.

The CDR3 region has the DNA TGTGCCAGCAGCCTGGGTCATATCCAGTACTTC. This encodes CASSLGHIQYF. V gene TRBV11-3 combines with J gene TRBJ2-5; no clear D. This CDR3 is built from 11 residues. CDR1 and CDR2 (germline): SGHNT, YENEEA. The germline V and J ends were trimmed by 5 bases and 10 bases, with 11 bases remaining between them.